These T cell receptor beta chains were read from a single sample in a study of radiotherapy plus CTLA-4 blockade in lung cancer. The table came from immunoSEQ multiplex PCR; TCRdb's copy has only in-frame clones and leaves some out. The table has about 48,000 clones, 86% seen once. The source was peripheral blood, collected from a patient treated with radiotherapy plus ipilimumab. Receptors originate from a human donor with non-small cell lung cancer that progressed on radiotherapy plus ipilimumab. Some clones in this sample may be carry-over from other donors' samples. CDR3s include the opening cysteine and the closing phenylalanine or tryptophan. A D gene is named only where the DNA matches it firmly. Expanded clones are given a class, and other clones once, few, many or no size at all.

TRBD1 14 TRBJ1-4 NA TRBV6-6 CASSYQGGVEKLFF TGTGCCAGCAGTTACCAGGGGGGAGTCGAAAAACTGTTTTTT
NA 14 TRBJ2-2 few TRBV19 CASSGAPNTGELFF TGTGCCAGTAGTGGGGCTCCTAACACCGGGGAGCTGTTTTTT
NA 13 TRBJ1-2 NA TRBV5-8 CASSPGQRRGYTF TGTGCCAGCAGCCCTGGACAGCGTAGGGGCTACACCTTC
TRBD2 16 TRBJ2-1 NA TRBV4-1 CASSQGLAGGPNEQFF TGCGCCAGCAGCCAGGGACTAGCGGGGGGGCCTAATGAGCAGTTCTTC
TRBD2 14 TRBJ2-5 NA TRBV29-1 CSASRTSGEETQYF TGCAGCGCCTCAAGGACTAGCGGGGAAGAGACCCAGTACTTC
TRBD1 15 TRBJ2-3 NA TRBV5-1 CASSFQGAETDTQYF TGCGCCAGCAGCTTCCAGGGGGCGGAGACAGATACGCAGTATTTT
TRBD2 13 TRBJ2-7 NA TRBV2 CASNLAGGLEQYF TGTGCCAGCAACCTAGCGGGAGGGTTGGAACAGTACTTC
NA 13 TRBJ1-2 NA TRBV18 CASSPADSYGYTF TGTGCCAGCTCACCTGCGGACAGCTATGGCTACACCTTC
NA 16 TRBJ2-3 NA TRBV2 CASSGLSGAYTDTQYF TGTGCCAGCAGTGGGTTGAGTGGAGCTTACACAGATACGCAGTATTTT
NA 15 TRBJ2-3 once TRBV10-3 CAIGGTAASTDTQYF TGTGCCATCGGGGGGACGGCAGCTAGCACAGATACGCAGTATTTT
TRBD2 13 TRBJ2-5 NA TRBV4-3 CASSAGEGGTQYF TGCGCCAGCAGCGCGGGAGAGGGAGGGACCCAGTACTTC
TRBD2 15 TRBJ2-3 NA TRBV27 CASPAGGHPTDTQYF TGTGCCAGCCCAGCGGGAGGCCACCCCACAGATACGCAGTATTTT
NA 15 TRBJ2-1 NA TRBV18 CASSDQGIKNNEQFF TGTGCCAGCTCAGACCAGGGGATAAAGAACAATGAGCAGTTCTTC
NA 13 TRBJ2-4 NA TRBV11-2 CASRQIAKNIQYF TGTGCCAGCAGACAGATAGCCAAAAACATTCAGTACTTC
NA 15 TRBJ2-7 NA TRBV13 CASGGGEVSSYEQYF TGTGCCAGCGGCGGAGGGGAGGTCAGCTCCTACGAGCAGTACTTC
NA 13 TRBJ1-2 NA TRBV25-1 CASSEAGWYGYTF TGTGCCAGCAGTGAGGCAGGGTGGTACGGCTACACCTTC
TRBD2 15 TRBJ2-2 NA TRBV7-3 CASSSTGGSTGELFF TGTGCCAGCAGCTCCACGGGGGGGAGCACCGGGGAGCTGTTTTTT
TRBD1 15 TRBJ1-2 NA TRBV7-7 CASSRLIQGASGYTF TGTGCCAGCAGCCGGTTAATACAGGGGGCGTCTGGCTACACCTTC
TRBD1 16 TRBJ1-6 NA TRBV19 CASRTLQGSYNSPLHF TGTGCCAGTAGAACTTTACAGGGGTCCTATAATTCACCCCTCCACTTT
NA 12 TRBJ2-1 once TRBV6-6 CASRPLGGVQFF TGTGCCAGCCGGCCCCTTGGTGGAGTTCAGTTCTTC
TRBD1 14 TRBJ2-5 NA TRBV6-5 CASSPDRVEETQYF TGTGCCAGCAGCCCTGACAGGGTCGAAGAGACCCAGTACTTC
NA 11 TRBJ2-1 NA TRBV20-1 CSTSIEGEQFF TGCAGTACTAGCATAGAGGGTGAGCAGTTCTTC
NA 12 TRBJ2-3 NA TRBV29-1 CSVEAVTDTQYF TGCAGCGTTGAAGCGGTCACAGATACGCAGTATTTT
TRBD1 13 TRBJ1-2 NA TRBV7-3 CASSPWTGGGYTF TGTGCCAGCAGCCCTTGGACAGGAGGTGGCTACACCTTC
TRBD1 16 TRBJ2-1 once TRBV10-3 CAISGKARTGDDEQFF TGTGCCATCAGTGGAAAGGCGCGGACAGGGGACGATGAGCAGTTCTTC
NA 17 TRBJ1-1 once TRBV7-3 CASSAWRGSYMNTEAFF TGTGCCAGCAGCGCCTGGCGGGGAAGCTACATGAACACTGAAGCTTTCTTT
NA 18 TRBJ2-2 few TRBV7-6 CASSLSIPMAGYTGELFF TGTGCCAGCAGCTTATCAATCCCAATGGCGGGGTACACCGGGGAGCTGTTTTTT
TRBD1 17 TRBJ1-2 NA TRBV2 CASSEPLALQGNYGYTF TGTGCCAGCAGTGAGCCTCTCGCGTTACAGGGGAACTATGGCTACACCTTC
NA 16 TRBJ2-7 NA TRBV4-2 CASSQDLGGPIYGQYF TGTGCCAGCAGCCAAGATTTGGGGGGTCCGATCTACGGGCAGTACTTC
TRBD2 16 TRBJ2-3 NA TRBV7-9 CASSLALSGRVDTQYF TGTGCCAGCAGCTTAGCGCTTAGCGGGAGAGTGGATACGCAGTATTTT
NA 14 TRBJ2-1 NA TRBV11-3 CASSLAGTYNEQFF TGTGCCAGCAGCTTAGCGGGAACGTACAATGAGCAGTTCTTC
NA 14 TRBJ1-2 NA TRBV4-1 CASSQQGLGYGYTF TGCGCCAGCAGCCAGCAGGGGCTCGGATATGGCTACACCTTC
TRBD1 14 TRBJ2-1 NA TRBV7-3 CASSLGTGVNEQFF TGTGCCAGCAGCTTAGGGACAGGGGTCAATGAGCAGTTCTTC
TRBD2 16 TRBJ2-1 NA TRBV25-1 CASSDLSGRSINEQFF TGTGCCAGCAGTGATTTAAGCGGGAGGTCAATTAATGAGCAGTTCTTC
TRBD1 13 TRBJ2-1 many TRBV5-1 CASSYGTGGQQFF TGCGCCAGCAGTTACGGGACAGGGGGACAGCAGTTCTTC
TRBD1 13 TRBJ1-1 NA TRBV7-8 CASSLTGGTEAFF TGTGCCAGCAGCTTGACAGGGGGCACTGAAGCTTTCTTT
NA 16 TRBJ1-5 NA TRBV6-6 CASSYNPGHGSSPQHF TGTGCCAGCAGTTACAACCCGGGACACGGTTCTTCGCCCCAGCATTTT
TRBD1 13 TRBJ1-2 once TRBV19 CASSPRDSQTYTF TGTGCCAGTAGTCCCCGGGACAGCCAGACCTACACCTTC